This TCR beta chain stems from a study of blood T cell repertoires in COVID-19. Study-level background: Acute-phase and convalescent COVID-19 samples originated in the United States, Italy and Spain. Sample material is recorded as cDNA or gDNA derived from T cells, B-cell-depleted T cells, or PBMCs.

Participants had their cohort set by participant-reported clinical history. Germline CDR1 is ENHRY and CDR2 is SYGVKD. V shed 4 bases, J shed 1 base, and the junction held 5 bases outside the gene matches. The length of the CDR3 is 16 residues. Clones were sequenced by immunoSEQ multiplex PCR, and TCRdb holds only the in-frame ones, with some missing. The top ten clones hold roughly 9.2% of a sample with 130,000 or so clones, about 80% of them seen once. This receptor was identified in a man aged 50 or older who had recovered from COVID-19. The chain couples TRBV10-3 to TRBJ2-5, with 11 bases identical to TRBD2. Sequencing was done on a sample of PBMCs or T cells enriched from blood (not recorded which). The CDR3 nucleotides are TGTGCCATCAGTGGGATAGCGGGGGGGGTCCAAGAGACCCAGTACTTC. Translating gives CAISGIAGGVQETQYF.